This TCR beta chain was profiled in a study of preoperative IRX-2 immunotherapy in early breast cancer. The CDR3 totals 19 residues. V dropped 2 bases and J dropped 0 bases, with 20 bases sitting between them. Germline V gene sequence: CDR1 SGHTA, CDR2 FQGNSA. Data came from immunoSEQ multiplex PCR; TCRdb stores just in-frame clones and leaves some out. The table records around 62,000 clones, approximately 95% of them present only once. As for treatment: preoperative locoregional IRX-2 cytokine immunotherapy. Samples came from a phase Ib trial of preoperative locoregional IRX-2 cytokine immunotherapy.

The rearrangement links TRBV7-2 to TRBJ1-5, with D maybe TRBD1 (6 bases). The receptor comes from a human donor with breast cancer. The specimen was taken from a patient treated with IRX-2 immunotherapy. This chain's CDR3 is CASSLPNHQGPYSNQPQHF. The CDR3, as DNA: TGTGCCAGCAGCTTACCGAATCATCAGGGGCCTTATAGCAATCAGCCCCAGCATTTT.